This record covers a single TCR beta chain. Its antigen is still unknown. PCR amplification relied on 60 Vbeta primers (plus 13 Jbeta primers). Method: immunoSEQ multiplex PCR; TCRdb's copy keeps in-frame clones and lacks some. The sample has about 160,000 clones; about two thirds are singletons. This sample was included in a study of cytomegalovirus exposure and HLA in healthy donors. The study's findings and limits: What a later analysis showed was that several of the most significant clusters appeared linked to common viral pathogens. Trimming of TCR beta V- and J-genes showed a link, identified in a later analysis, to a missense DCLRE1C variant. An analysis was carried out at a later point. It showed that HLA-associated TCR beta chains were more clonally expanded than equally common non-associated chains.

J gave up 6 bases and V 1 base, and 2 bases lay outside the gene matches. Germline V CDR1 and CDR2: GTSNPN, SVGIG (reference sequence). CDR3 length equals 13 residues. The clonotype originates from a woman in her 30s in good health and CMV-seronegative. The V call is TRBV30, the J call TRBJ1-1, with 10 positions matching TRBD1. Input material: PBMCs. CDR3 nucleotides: TGTGCCTGGAGTGGACAGGGGGCGGCTGAAGCTTTCTTT. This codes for CAWSGQGAAEAFF.